A selection of T cell receptor beta chains follows, all from one sample in a study of T cell responses to AZD1222 COVID-19 vaccine. Sequenced by immunoSEQ multiplex PCR; TCRdb stores in-frame clones only, minus some. The sample comprises roughly 150,000 clones, roughly nine tenths of which are singletons, and 5.1% rests with the top ten. The starting material was peripheral blood, obtained on day 0 of AZD1222 vaccination. The source is an adult in good health. The conserved cysteine and the conserved F or W are not part of the CDR3 here.

15 | TRBJ2-1 | TRBV27 | ASSGGQGTGSYNEQF
11 | TRBJ1-5 | TRBV6-4 | ASSAGPREPQH
13 | TRBJ2-5 | TRBV9 | ASSVAQGHKETQY
12 | TRBJ1-1 | TRBV6-5 | ASTKYSGESLTF
12 | TRBJ2-7 | TRBV5-1 | ASSLGTVPYEQY
12 | TRBJ2-2 | TRBV7-3 | ASSPQGNPGELF
12 | TRBJ2-2 | TRBV15 | ATSAGANTGELF
13 | TRBJ1-1 | TRBV4-1 | ASSQSGQGNTEAF
16 | TRBJ1-2 | TRBV29-1 | SVFLPNHRAGDNYGYT
14 | TRBJ2-3 | TRBV9 | ASSARGGQITDTQY
10 | TRBJ1-2 | TRBV7-9 | ASSWDEFGYT
13 | TRBJ1-2 | TRBV10-3 | AIWGTGGAGYGYT
10 | TRBJ1-2 | TRBV12-3/TRBV12-4 | ATGGLLYGYT